A selection of T cell receptor beta chains follows, all from one sample in a study of blood T cell repertoires in COVID-19. Data came from immunoSEQ multiplex PCR; TCRdb stores just in-frame clones and leaves some out. The top ten hold 20% to 25% of the sample, which has under 200,000 clones, around 90% seen once. Specimen: peripheral blood. Receptor source: a man in his sixties with active or convalescent COVID-19. The CDR3 runs from the conserved cysteine through the conserved F or W. The D gene is left open where the match is weak. Size is omitted from some rows. Given values are once, few, many or a class for expanded clones.

clone_size	v_call	j_call	d_call	cdr3_nt	cdr3_aa
NA	TRBV10-3	TRBJ1-4	NA	TGTGCCATCAAAGACCAGGGTGTTTCCGAAAAACTGTTTTTT	CAIKDQGVSEKLFF
NA	TRBV7-2	TRBJ2-1	TRBD2	TGTGCCAGCAGCTTAGCGGGGGGGAACAATGAGCAGTTCTTC	CASSLAGGNNEQFF
NA	TRBV3-1/TRBV3-2	TRBJ2-1	TRBD2	TGTGCCAGCAGCCCGAAGCGGGGGGGAGACAATGAGCAGTTCTTC	CASSPKRGGDNEQFF
NA	TRBV5-1	TRBJ1-6	TRBD1	TGCGCCAGCAGCCGGTCGGGGACAGAATATAATTCACCCCTCCACTTT	CASSRSGTEYNSPLHF
NA	TRBV4-1	TRBJ1-6	NA	TGCGCCAGCAGCCCCTCCTCATCGACAGCCGCGAATTCACCCCTCCACTTT	CASSPSSSTAANSPLHF
NA	TRBV19	TRBJ2-3	NA	TGTGCCAGTAGTATAAGTGGGGGCCTCAGCACAGATACGCAGTATTTT	CASSISGGLSTDTQYF
NA	TRBV7-9	TRBJ1-1	NA	TGTGCCAGCAGCTTGGCTCAGGGAAACACTGAAGCTTTCTTT	CASSLAQGNTEAFF
NA	TRBV5-4	TRBJ2-5	NA	TGTGCCAGCAGCCCCGGGCGGGACCAAGAGACCCAGTACTTC	CASSPGRDQETQYF
NA	TRBV4-1	TRBJ2-7	NA	TGCGCCAGCAGCGGTACTAGCTCGGGGTCCTACGAGCAGTACTTC	CASSGTSSGSYEQYF
once	TRBV5-1	TRBJ1-1	NA	TGCGCCAGCAGTGCCGGGGGGCAGCACACTGAAGCTTTCTTT	CASSAGGQHTEAFF
NA	TRBV6-2/TRBV6-3	TRBJ1-5	NA	TGTGCCAGCAGCCGACAGGCTAGCAATCAGCCCCAGCATTTT	CASSRQASNQPQHF
NA	TRBV3-1/TRBV3-2	TRBJ2-1	TRBD2	TGTGCCAGCAGCCCGCTAGCGGCGAATGAGCAGTTCTTC	CASSPLAANEQFF
NA	TRBV6-5	TRBJ1-1	NA	TGTGCCAGCAGTTACTTCCCACAGTTGAACACTGAAGCTTTCTTT	CASSYFPQLNTEAFF
NA	TRBV5-1	TRBJ2-5	NA	TGCGCCAGCAGCGGCGGGGTCCTGGGAGAGACCCAGTACTTC	CASSGGVLGETQYF
NA	TRBV6-5	TRBJ1-1	NA	TGTGCCAGCCGGGTAACTGAAGCTTTCTTT	CASRVTEAFF
NA	TRBV5-1	TRBJ1-2	NA	TGCGCCAGCAGCTCGAGACAGGACGTTGGCTATGGCTACACCTTC	CASSSRQDVGYGYTF
NA	TRBV18	TRBJ2-3	NA	TGTGCCAGCTCACCGACGGAACAGGGTCCAGATACGCAGTATTTT	CASSPTEQGPDTQYF
NA	TRBV7-3	TRBJ2-3	NA	TGTGCCAGCAGCGCAAATACAGGGCCTCAATTTCCCAATACGCAGTATTTT	CASSANTGPQFPNTQYF
NA	TRBV29-1	TRBJ1-6	TRBD1	TGCAGCGTGGCCTCAAAGACAGGGTCACCCCTCCACTTT	CSVASKTGSPLHF
once	TRBV6-5	TRBJ2-7	TRBD1	TGTGCCAGTGGGACAGTCAACTCCTACGAGCAGTACTTC	CASGTVNSYEQYF
NA	TRBV15	TRBJ1-2	NA	TGTGCCACCAGCAGAGATCAGGGTGATTATGGCTACACCTTC	CATSRDQGDYGYTF
NA	TRBV11-2	TRBJ2-7	NA	TGTGCCAGCCGGGGGGCGGTCGCCTACGAGCAGTACTTC	CASRGAVAYEQYF
NA	TRBV23-1	TRBJ2-7	NA	TGCGCCAGCAGTCACCTCAGGGCCCCCTCTTTCTACGAGCAGTACTTC	CASSHLRAPSFYEQYF
few	TRBV6-6	TRBJ1-4	NA	TGTGCCAGCAGTCCTTCAGGGAACGGGGGTGCAACTAATGAAAAACTGTTTTTT	CASSPSGNGGATNEKLFF
NA	TRBV6-2/TRBV6-3	TRBJ2-1	TRBD2	TGTGCCAGCAGTTTACTAGCGGGGGCCGATTACAATGAGCAGTTCTTC	CASSLLAGADYNEQFF
NA	TRBV12-3/TRBV12-4	TRBJ1-1	NA	TGTGCCAGCAGTTTACGGGGGAGCACTGAAGCTTTCTTT	CASSLRGSTEAFF
once	TRBV29-1	TRBJ1-4	NA	TGCAGCGTCCAGACAGTAGAAAAACTGTTTTTT	CSVQTVEKLFF
NA	TRBV3-1/TRBV3-2	TRBJ2-7	TRBD2	TGTGCCAGCAGTACGACTAGCGGGGACTACGAGCAGTACTTC	CASSTTSGDYEQYF
NA	TRBV19	TRBJ2-5	NA	TGTGCCAGTAGTACATTGGGAGTGGAGACCCAGTACTTC	CASSTLGVETQYF
NA	TRBV10-2	TRBJ1-6	NA	TGCGCCAGCAGAGGGACAATGGGTAATTCACCCCTCCACTTT	CASRGTMGNSPLHF
once	TRBV27	TRBJ2-6	NA	TGTGCCAGCAGTTTTGGAGGGTCTCGGGCCAACGTCCTGACTTTC	CASSFGGSRANVLTF
once	TRBV19	TRBJ1-5	NA	TGTGCCAGTAGTATTGGAGGGTTTAGGGGTCAGCCCCAGCATTTT	CASSIGGFRGQPQHF
NA	TRBV28	TRBJ1-3	NA	TGTGCCAGCTGCAGCTCTGGAAACACCATATATTTT	CASCSSGNTIYF
NA	TRBV6-5	TRBJ1-3	NA	TGTGCCAGCTCCAGGGGTGGCTCTGGAAACACCATATATTTT	CASSRGGSGNTIYF
NA	TRBV19	TRBJ1-5	TRBD1	TGTGCCAGTACTTCCTCCAACAGGGGGGGCAATCAGCCCCAGCATTTT	CASTSSNRGGNQPQHF
NA	TRBV27	TRBJ2-7	NA	TGTGCCAGCAGTTTAGGGCCTTCGGGGACCTACGAGCAGTACTTC	CASSLGPSGTYEQYF
NA	TRBV7-3	TRBJ2-2	TRBD1	TGTGCCAGCAGCCTGGGACAGGGTCCGGACACCGGGGAGCTGTTTTTT	CASSLGQGPDTGELFF
many	TRBV15	TRBJ2-1	TRBD1	TGTGCCACCCGAGCGAGAGGGGGCGGTGGTGAGCAGTTCTTC	CATRARGGGGEQFF
NA	TRBV18	TRBJ1-1	NA	TGTGCCAGCTCACCCGGGGGGATTAGGGGCACTGAAGCTTTCTTT	CASSPGGIRGTEAFF
NA	TRBV5-1	TRBJ2-5	TRBD1	TGCGCCAGCAGCCCGGGGGACAGGCGGGCAGAGACCCAGTACTTC	CASSPGDRRAETQYF
NA	TRBV3-1/TRBV3-2	TRBJ2-1	TRBD2	TGTGCCAGCAGCCAAGCAATAGCGGGGGCCTTCTCGAGCTCCTACAATGAGCAGTTCTTC	CASSQAIAGAFSSSYNEQFF
few	TRBV2	TRBJ1-2	TRBD1	TGTGCCACTACCGCGGGCAGGGGGCGCGATGGCTACACCTTC	CATTAGRGRDGYTF
NA	TRBV5-4	TRBJ2-1	NA	TGTGCCAGCAGCCTACAGCAATCCTCCTACAATGAGCAGTTCTTC	CASSLQQSSYNEQFF
NA	TRBV2	TRBJ2-7	TRBD1	TGTGCCAGAAGGAGACCGGGACAGGGCTACGAGCAGTACTTC	CARRRPGQGYEQYF
NA	TRBV3-1/TRBV3-2	TRBJ2-7	NA	TGTGCCAGCAGGAGGGACTCAACCTACGAGCAGTACTTC	CASRRDSTYEQYF
NA	TRBV19	TRBJ1-4	NA	TGTGCCAGTAGTATGTACGGGGTCCGTCGGACTAATGAAAAACTGTTTTTT	CASSMYGVRRTNEKLFF
NA	TRBV2	TRBJ1-2	TRBD1	TGTGCCAGCAGTGGCAGGACAGGGGGTCCGGATGGCTACACCTTC	CASSGRTGGPDGYTF
NA	TRBV2	TRBJ2-3	TRBD1	TGTGCCAGCAGGGAGAACAGGGGACCCACAGATACGCAGTATTTT	CASRENRGPTDTQYF
NA	TRBV7-6	TRBJ1-2	NA	TGTGCCAGCAGCTTAGGTAACGGAGACTATGGCTACACCTTC	CASSLGNGDYGYTF
NA	TRBV3-1/TRBV3-2	TRBJ1-2	NA	TGTGCCAGCAGCCAAAGGGGCTATGGCTACACCTTC	CASSQRGYGYTF
NA	TRBV5-1	TRBJ2-5	TRBD2	TGCGCCAGCAGCCCCAGGGCCGGGTGGCGGGGGGTCCTCCAAGAGACCCAGTACTTC	CASSPRAGWRGVLQETQYF
NA	TRBV19	TRBJ1-2	NA	TGTGCCAGTAGTGGGGGCCACTATGGCTACACCTTC	CASSGGHYGYTF
NA	TRBV19	TRBJ1-3	NA	TGTGCCAGTAGTACTTTCCGGAGCTCTGGAAACACCATATATTTT	CASSTFRSSGNTIYF